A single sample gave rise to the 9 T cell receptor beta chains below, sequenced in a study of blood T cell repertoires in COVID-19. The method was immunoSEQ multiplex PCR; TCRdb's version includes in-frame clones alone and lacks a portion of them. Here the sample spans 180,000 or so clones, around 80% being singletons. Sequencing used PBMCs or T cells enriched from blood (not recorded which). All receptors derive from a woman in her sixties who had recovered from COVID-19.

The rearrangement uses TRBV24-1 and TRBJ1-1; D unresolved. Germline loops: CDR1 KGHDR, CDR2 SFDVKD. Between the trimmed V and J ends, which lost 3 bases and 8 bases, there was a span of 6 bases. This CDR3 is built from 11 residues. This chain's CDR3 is CATSDSTEAFF. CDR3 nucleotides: TGTGCCACCAGTGATAGTACAGAAGCTTTCTTT.

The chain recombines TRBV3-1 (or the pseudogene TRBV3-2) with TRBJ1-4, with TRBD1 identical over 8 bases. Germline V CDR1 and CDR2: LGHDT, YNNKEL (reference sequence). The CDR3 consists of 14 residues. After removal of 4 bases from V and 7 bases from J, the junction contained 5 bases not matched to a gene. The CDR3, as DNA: TGTGCCAGCAGCCTAGCACAGGGGGGTGAAAAACTGTTTTTT. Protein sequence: CASSLAQGGEKLFF.

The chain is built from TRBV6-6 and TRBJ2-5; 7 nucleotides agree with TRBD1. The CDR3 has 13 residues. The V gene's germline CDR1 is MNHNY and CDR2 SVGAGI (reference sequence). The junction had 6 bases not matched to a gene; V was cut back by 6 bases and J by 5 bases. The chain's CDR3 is CASRRQGEETQYF. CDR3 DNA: TGTGCCAGCAGGCGACAGGGTGAGGAGACCCAGTACTTC.

Here the CDR3 DNA reads TGCAGCGTTGTAGCGGGAGGGCCCGCCAAGCACTACAATGAGCAGTTCTTC. It translates to CSVVAGGPAKHYNEQFF. The chain links TRBV29-1 to TRBJ2-1, with 11 bases aligning to TRBD2. CDR1 is SQVTM and CDR2 is ANQGSEA in the germline V gene. Germline trimming cut 4 bases from V and 3 bases from J; bases unmatched to any gene: 11. This CDR3 is 17 amino acids long.

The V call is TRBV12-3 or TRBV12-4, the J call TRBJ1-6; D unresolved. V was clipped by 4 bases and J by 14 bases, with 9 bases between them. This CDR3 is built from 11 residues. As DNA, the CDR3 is TGTGCCAGCAGTTCGCGGTTCACCCTCCACTTT. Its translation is CASSSRFTLHF.

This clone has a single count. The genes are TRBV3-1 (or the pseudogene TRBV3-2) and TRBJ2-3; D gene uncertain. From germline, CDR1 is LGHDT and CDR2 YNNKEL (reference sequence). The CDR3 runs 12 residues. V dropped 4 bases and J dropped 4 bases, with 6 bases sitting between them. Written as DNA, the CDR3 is TGTGCCAGCAGCCTACAGCCAGATACGCAGTATTTT. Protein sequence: CASSLQPDTQYF.

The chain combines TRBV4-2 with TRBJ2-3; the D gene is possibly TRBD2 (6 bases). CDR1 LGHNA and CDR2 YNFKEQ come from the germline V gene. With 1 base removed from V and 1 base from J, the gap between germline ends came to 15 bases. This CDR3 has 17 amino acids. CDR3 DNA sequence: TGTGCCAGCAGCCAAGTAGCGCGCGGGGTGGGCACAGATACGCAGTATTTT. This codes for CASSQVARGVGTDTQYF.

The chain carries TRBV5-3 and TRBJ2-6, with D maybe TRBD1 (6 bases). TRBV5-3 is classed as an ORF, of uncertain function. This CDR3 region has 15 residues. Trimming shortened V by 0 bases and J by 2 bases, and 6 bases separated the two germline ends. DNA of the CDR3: TGTGCCAGAAGCTTGGGGGGGCCTGGGGCCAACGTCCTGACTTTC. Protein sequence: CARSLGGPGANVLTF.

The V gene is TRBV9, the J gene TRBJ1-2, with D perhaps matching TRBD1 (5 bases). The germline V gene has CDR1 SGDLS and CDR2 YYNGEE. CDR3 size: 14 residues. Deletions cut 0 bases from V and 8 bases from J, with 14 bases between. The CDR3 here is CASSVVPGQGGYTF. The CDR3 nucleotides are TGTGCCAGCAGCGTAGTTCCAGGGCAGGGAGGCTACACCTTC.